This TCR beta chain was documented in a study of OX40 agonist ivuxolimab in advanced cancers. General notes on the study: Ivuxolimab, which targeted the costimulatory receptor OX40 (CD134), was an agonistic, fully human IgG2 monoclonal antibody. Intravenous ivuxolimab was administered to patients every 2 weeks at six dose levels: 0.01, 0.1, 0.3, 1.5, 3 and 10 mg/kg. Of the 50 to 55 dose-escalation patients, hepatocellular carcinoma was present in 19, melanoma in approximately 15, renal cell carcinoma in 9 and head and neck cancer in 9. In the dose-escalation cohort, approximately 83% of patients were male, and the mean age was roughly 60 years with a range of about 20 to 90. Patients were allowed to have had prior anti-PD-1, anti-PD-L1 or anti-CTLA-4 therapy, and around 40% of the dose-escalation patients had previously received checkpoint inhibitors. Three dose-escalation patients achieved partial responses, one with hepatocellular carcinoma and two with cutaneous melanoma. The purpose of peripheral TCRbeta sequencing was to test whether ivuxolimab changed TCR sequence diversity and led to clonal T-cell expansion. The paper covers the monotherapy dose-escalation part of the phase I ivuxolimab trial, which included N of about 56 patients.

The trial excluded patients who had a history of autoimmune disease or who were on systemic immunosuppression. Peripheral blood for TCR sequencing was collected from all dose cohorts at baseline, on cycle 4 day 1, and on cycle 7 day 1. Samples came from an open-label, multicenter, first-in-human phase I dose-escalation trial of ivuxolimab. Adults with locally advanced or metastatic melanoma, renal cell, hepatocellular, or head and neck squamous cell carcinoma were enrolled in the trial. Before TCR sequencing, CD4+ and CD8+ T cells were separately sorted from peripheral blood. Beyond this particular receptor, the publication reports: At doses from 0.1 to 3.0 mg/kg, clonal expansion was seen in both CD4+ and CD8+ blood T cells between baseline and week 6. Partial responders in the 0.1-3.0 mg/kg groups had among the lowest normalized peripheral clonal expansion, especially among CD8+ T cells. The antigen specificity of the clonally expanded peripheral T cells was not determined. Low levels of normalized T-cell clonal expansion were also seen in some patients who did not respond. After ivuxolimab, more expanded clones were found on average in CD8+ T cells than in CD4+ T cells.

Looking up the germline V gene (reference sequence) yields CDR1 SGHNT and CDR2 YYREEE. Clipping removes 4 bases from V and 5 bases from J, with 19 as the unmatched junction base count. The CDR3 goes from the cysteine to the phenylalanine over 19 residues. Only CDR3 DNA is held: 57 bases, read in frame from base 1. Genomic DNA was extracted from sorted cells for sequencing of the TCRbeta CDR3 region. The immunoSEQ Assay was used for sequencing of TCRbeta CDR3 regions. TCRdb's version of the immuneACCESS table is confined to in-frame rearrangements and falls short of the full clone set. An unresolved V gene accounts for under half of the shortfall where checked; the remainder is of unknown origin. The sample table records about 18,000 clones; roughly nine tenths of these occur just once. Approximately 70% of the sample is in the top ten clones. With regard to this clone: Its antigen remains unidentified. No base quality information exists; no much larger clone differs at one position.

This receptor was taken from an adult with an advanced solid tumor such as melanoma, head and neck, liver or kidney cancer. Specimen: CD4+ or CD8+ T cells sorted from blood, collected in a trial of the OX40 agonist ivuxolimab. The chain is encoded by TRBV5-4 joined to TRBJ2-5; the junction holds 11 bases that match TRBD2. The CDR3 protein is CASSRRLAGFLPGGETQYF. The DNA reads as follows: TGTGCCAGCAGCAGGAGACTAGCGGGATTTCTGCCGGGCGGCGAGACCCAGTACTTC.